This entry lists 11 T cell receptor beta chains sequenced from one sample in a study of blood T cell repertoires in COVID-19. Profiling relied on immunoSEQ multiplex PCR, and the TCRdb table lists in-frame clones only, not all of them. The sample holds about 120,000 clones, 70% to 80% seen once. Sample: peripheral blood. These receptors came from a man between 65 and 85 years old with acute or convalescent COVID-19.

The table lists this clone with a count of one. The CDR3 loop reads CASIPAGAGANVLTF. Here the CDR3 DNA reads TGTGCCAGCATCCCCGCCGGTGCAGGGGCCAACGTCCTGACTTTC. The rearrangement uses TRBV5-5 and TRBJ2-6; unclear D gene. The CDR3 has 15 amino acids. The ends were cut back, 6 bases at V and 4 bases at J, with 14 bases in the middle. The germline gives CDR1 SGHKS, CDR2 YYEKEE (reference sequence).

The V gene is TRBV4-3, the J gene TRBJ1-4, with TRBD1 as a possible D gene (5 bases). The CDR3 covers 15 residues. CDR1 is LGHNA, CDR2 YSLEER, per germline. V was clipped by 4 bases and J by 0 bases, with 9 bases between them. DNA of the CDR3: TGCGCCAGCAGCCCGGACATTTCAACTAATGAAAAACTGTTTTTT. Its translation is CASSPDISTNEKLFF.

The genes are TRBV5-1 and TRBJ1-2; D is possibly TRBD1 (6 bases). The V and J ends lost 4 bases and 8 bases respectively, with 18 bases between them. This CDR3 spans 14 amino acids. From germline, CDR1 is SGHRS and CDR2 YFSETQ. CDR3 in DNA: TGCGCCAGCAGCGTGATACAGGGTCTCTACGGCTACACCTTC. Amino acids: CASSVIQGLYGYTF.

The chain uses TRBV6-5 and TRBJ2-3, with TRBD1 identical over 8 bases. The CDR3 has 16 amino acids. Germline values: CDR1 MNHEY, CDR2 SVGAGI. The trim removed 0 bases at V and 4 bases at J, leaving 6 bases unmatched. Written as DNA, the CDR3 is TGTGCCAGCAGTTACTCCACAGGGGGTATTGCAGATACGCAGTATTTT. Its protein product is CASSYSTGGIADTQYF.

This clone was counted a single time. The chain carries TRBV5-1 and TRBJ2-3, with TRBD1 matching 11 bases. This CDR3 is built from 16 residues. The V gene end was trimmed by 0 bases and the J gene end by 4 bases; junction bases not matched to a gene: 4. Germline assignment: CDR1 SGHRS and CDR2 YFSETQ. The CDR3 region has the DNA TGCGCCAGCAGCTTGGGGGACAGGGGGTTTGCAGATACGCAGTATTTT. As protein: CASSLGDRGFADTQYF.

The CDR3 bases are TGTGCCAGCAGTAATCCAATGACAGCATTCAGCAATCAGCCCCAGCATTTT. Amino acids: CASSNPMTAFSNQPQHF. The chain joins TRBV28 to TRBJ1-5, with D possibly being TRBD1 (5 bases). V shed 5 bases and J shed 1 base, with 18 bases lying between them. Germline V gives CDR1 MDHEN, CDR2 SYDVKM. This CDR3 region has 17 residues.

The V call is TRBV19, the J call TRBJ1-1; maybe TRBD1 (6 bases). Trimming removed 5 bases from V and 6 bases from J, with 16 bases in between. The CDR3 is 14 residues long. Germline-derived CDR1 and CDR2 are LNHDA and SQIVND (reference sequence). For the CDR3, the DNA is TGTGCCAGTAGTGACAACCGGGACAAATCTGAAGCTTTCTTT. Encoded protein: CASSDNRDKSEAFF.

V usage is TRBV6-2 or TRBV6-3 and J usage is TRBJ1-1; TRBD1 might be the D (6 bases). The CDR3 sequence is 16 residues long. Germline lookup yields CDR1 MNHEY and CDR2 SVGEGT. V lost 2 bases to trimming and J lost 5 bases, with 18 bases between them. The DNA of the CDR3 is TGTGCCAGCAGTTACGTCCGGGGGGCCCTGGGAACTGAAGCTTTCTTT. Encoded protein: CASSYVRGALGTEAFF.

This sequence joins TRBV7-9 and TRBJ2-3; D is possibly TRBD1 (6 bases). The CDR3 is made up of 16 amino acids. Trimming stripped 0 bases from V and 1 base from J, with 11 bases between. Germline V gene data show CDR1 as SEHNR and CDR2 as FQNEAQ (reference sequence). The CDR3 region has the DNA TGTGCCAGCAGCTTAGCATCAGGGGCCGGCACAGATACGCAGTATTTT. This encodes CASSLASGAGTDTQYF.

The V gene is TRBV28, the J gene TRBJ2-7; 8 positions match TRBD1. This CDR3 is built from 12 residues. From germline, CDR1 is MDHEN and CDR2 SYDVKM. The ends lost 10 bases at V and 7 bases at J; junction bases unmatched: 9. The CDR3 DNA reads TGTGCCACCAGACTCGGGACAGGAGAGCAGTACTTC. It translates to CATRLGTGEQYF.

This chain connects TRBV4-3 to TRBJ2-2; D remains ambiguous. This CDR3 has 16 amino acids. Germline lookup yields CDR1 LGHNA and CDR2 YSLEER. V was trimmed by 4 bases and J by 0 bases, leaving 12 bases between them. CDR3 sequence: CASSPNGYSNTGELFF. The CDR3 DNA follows: TGCGCCAGCAGCCCGAACGGGTACTCGAACACCGGGGAGCTGTTTTTT.